The 3 T cell receptor beta chains presented below share a single source sample, sequenced in a study of vaccination and CD4 T cells after COVID-19. Once obtained from cultured CD4+ T cells, the DNA was sequenced using the Oncomine TCR Beta short-read assay. A single record per CDR3 protein comes from TCRdb applying MiXCR to the PCR reads. The sample yields around 8,400 distinct CDR3 sequences, about three fifths seen once. Antigen specificity for these receptors is unknown. Treatment specified: roughly nine-day PBMC culture with coronavirus spike peptide pools or control peptides (ViraFEST assay). Specimen: CD4+ T cells from blood, cultured in vitro. Receptors were obtained from a human donor who had recovered from COVID-19.

The V call is TRBV6-1, the J call TRBJ2-7, with TRBD1 identical over 7 bases. J lost 3 bases, V lost 10 bases, and 12 bases had no gene match. The CDR3 is 14 residues long. Germline CDR1 is MNHNS and CDR2 is SASEGT. CDR3 bases: TGTGCCACCAGCAGACAGGGTCGGTTCTACGAGCAGTACTTC. As protein: CATSRQGRFYEQYF.

The table lists this clonotype with a few counts. The V gene is TRBV19, the J gene TRBJ2-3, with D possibly being TRBD1 (6 bases). The germline gives CDR1 LNHDA, CDR2 SQIVND (reference sequence). The V and J ends lost 4 bases and 0 bases respectively, with 8 bases between them. This CDR3 spans 14 amino acids. The chain's CDR3 is CASSKDRSTDTQYF. The CDR3 DNA reads TGTGCCAGTAGTAAGGACAGAAGCACAGATACGCAGTATTTT. The full variable domain, its missing parts supplied by reference TRBV19 and TRBJ2-3, is DGGITQSPKYLFRKEGQNVTLSCEQNLNHDAMYWYRQDPGQGLRLIYYSQIVNDFQKGDIAEGYSVSREKKESFPLTVTSAQKNPTAFYLCASSKDRSTDTQYFGPGTRLTVL.

J is TRBJ2-7 and V is TRBV20-1; maybe TRBD2 (6 bases). CDR1 DFQATT and CDR2 SNEGSKA come from the germline V gene (reference sequence). V dropped 3 bases and J dropped 1 base, with 10 bases sitting between them. CDR3 length: 13 amino acids. CDR3 sequence (DNA): TGCAGTGCTAGGCCTAGCGTTTCCTACGAGCAGTACTTC. Translated, it gives CSARPSVSYEQYF.